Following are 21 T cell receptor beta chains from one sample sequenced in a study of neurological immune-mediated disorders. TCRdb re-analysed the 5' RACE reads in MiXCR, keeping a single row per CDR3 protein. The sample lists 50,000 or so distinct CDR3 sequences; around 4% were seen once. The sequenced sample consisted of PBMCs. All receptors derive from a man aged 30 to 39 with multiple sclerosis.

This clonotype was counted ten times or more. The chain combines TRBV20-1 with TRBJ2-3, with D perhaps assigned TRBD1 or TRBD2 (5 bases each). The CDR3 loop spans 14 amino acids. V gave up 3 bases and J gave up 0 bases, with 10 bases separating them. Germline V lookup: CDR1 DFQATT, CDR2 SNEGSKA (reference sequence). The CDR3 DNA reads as TGCAGTGCTAGGCCAGGGACGAGCACAGATACGCAGTATTTT. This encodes CSARPGTSTDTQYF.

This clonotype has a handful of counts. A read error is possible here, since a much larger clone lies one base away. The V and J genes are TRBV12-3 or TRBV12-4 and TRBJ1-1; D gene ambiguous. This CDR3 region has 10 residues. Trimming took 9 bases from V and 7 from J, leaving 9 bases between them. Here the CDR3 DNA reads TGTGCCAGAAAACAAAATGAAGCTTTCTTT. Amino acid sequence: CARKQNEAFF.

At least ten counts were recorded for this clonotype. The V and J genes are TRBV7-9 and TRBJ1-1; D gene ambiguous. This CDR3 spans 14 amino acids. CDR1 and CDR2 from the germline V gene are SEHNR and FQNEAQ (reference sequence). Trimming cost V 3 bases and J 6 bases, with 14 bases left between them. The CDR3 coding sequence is TGTGCCAGCAGCTTGGAGGCCAATTGGGCTGAAGCTTTCTTT. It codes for CASSLEANWAEAFF.

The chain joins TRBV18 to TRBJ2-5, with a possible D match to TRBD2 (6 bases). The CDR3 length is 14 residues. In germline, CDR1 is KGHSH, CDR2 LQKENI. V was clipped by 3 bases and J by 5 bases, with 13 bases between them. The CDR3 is CASSPGDSAETQYF. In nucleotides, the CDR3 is TGTGCCAGCTCACCCGGGGACTCAGCCGAGACCCAGTACTTC.

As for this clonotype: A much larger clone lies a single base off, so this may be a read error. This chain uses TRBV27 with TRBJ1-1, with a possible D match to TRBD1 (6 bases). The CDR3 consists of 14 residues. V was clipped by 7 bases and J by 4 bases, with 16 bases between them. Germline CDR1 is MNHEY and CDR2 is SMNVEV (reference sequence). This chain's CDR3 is CASIHEKGGTEAFF. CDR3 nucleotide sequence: TGTGCCAGCATCCATGAAAAGGGGGGCACTGAAGCTTTCTTT.

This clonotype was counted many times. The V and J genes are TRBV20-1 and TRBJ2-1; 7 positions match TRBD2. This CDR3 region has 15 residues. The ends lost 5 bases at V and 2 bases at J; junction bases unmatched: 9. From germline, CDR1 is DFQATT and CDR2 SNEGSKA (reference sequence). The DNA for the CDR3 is TGCAGTGCTGACCCCTCGGGGGGACCCTACAATGAGCAGTTCTTC. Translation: CSADPSGGPYNEQFF.

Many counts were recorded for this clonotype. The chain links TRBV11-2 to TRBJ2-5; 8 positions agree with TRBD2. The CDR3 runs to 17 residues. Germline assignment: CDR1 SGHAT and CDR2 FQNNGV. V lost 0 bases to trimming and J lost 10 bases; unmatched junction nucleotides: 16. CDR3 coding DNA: TGTGCCAGCAGCTTAGAACTGCGGACTAGCATTCCCTCTGACCAGTACTTC. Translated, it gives CASSLELRTSIPSDQYF.

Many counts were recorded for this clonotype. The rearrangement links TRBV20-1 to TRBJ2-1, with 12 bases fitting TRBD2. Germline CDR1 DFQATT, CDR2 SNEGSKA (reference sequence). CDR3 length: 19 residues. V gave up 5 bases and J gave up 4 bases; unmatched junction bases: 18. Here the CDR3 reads CSAPVTSGGNIPMYNEQFF. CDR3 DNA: TGCAGTGCTCCCGTGACTAGCGGGGGTAATATACCTATGTACAATGAGCAGTTCTTC.

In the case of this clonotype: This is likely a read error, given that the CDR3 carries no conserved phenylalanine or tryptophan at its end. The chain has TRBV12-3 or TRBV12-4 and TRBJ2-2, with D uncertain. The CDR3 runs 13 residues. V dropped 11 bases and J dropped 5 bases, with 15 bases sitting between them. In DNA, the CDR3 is TGTGCCGCCCGCCGGCGAATTACCGGGGAGCTGTTTAAT. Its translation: CAARRRITGELFN.

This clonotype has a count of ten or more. CDR3 sequence: CASSLAYQTGANYGYTF. CDR3 DNA: TGTGCCAGCAGTTTGGCTTATCAGACAGGAGCTAACTATGGCTACACCTTC. The V and J genes are TRBV27 and TRBJ1-2; the D gene is possibly TRBD1 (6 bases). This CDR3 has 17 amino acids. Per the germline V gene, CDR1 is MNHEY and CDR2 is SMNVEV (reference sequence). Trimming cost V 3 bases and J 0 bases, with 17 bases left between them.

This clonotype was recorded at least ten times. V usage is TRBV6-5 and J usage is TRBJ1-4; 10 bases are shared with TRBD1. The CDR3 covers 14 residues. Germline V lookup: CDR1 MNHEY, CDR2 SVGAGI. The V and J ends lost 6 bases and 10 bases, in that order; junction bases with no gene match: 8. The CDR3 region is CASRSGTGATKLFF. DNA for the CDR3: TGTGCCAGCAGGTCCGGGACAGGGGCAACAAAACTGTTTTTT.

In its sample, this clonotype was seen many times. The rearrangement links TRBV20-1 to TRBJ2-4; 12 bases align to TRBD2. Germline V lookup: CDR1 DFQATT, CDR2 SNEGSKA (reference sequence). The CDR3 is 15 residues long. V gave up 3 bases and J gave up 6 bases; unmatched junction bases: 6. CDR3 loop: CSASLAGGPGNIQYF. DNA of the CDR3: TGCAGTGCTAGTCTAGCGGGGGGGCCGGGAAACATTCAGTACTTC.

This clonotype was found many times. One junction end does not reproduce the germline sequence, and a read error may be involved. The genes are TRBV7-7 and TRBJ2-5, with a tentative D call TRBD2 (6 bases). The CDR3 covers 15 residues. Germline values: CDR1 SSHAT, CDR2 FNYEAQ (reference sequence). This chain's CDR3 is CASSFNGGYQETQYF. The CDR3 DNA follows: TGTGCTAGCAGCTTTAATGGAGGGTACCAAGAGACCCAGTACTTC.

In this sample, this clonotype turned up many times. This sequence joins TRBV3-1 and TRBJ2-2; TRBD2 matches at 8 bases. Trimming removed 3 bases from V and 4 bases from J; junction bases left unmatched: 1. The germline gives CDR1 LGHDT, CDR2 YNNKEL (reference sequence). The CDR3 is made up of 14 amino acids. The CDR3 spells CASSHAGGTGELFF. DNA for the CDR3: TGTGCCAGCAGCCATGCGGGGGGCACCGGGGAGCTGTTTTTT.

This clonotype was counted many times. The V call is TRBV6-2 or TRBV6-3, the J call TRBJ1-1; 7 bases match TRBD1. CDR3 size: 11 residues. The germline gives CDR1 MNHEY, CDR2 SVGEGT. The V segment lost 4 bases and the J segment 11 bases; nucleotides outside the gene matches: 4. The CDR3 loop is CASSSSQGAFF. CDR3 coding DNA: TGTGCCAGCAGTTCATCACAGGGGGCTTTCTTT.

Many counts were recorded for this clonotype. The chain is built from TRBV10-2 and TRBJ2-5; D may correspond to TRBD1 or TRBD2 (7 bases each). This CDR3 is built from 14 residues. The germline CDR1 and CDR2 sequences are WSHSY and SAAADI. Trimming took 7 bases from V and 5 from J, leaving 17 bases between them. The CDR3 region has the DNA TGCGCCAGCACCAGGGGGGGGCCAGGGGAGACCCAGTACTTC. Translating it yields CASTRGGPGETQYF.

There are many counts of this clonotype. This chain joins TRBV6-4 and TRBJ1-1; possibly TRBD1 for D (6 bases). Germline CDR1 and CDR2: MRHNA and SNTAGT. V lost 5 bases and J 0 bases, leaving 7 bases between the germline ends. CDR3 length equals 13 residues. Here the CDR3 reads CASSTGLNTEAFF. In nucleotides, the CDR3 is TGTGCCAGCAGTACAGGGTTGAACACTGAAGCTTTCTTT.

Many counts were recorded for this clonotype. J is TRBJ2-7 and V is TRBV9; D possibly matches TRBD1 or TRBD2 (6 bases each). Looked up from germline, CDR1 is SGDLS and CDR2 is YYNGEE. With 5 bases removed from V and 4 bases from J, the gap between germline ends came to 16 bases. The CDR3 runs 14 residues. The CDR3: CASSEGGLPYEQYF. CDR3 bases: TGTGCCAGCAGTGAGGGGGGCCTTCCTTACGAGCAGTACTTC.

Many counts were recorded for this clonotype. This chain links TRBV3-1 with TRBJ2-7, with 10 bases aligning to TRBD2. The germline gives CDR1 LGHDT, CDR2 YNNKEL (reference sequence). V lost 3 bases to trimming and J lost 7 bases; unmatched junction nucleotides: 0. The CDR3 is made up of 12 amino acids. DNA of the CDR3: TGTGCCAGCAGCCAGGGACTAGCGGAGCAGTACTTC. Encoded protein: CASSQGLAEQYF.

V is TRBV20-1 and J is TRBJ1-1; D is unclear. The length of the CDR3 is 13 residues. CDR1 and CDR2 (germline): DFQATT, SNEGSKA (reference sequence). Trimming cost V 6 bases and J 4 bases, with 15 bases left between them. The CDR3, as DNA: TGCAGTGCGTTCCGGGAAGGTGGCACTGAAGCTTTCTTT. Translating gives CSAFREGGTEAFF.

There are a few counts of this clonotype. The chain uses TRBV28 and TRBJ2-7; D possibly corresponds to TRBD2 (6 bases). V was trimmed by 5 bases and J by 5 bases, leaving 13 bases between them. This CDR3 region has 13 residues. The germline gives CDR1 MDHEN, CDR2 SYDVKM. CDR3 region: CASSGDGEDEQYF. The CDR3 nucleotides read TGTGCCAGCAGTGGGGACGGGGAGGACGAGCAGTACTTC.